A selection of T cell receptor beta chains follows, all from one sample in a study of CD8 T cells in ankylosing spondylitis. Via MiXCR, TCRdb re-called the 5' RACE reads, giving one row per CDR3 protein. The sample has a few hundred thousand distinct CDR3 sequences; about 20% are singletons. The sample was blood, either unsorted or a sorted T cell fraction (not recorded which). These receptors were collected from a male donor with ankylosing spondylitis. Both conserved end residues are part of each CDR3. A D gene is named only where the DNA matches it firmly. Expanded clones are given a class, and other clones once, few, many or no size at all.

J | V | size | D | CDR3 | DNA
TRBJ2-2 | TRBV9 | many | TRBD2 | CASSPLDSGRGTGELFF | TGTGCCAGCAGCCCTCTGGATAGCGGGAGAGGCACCGGGGAGCTGTTTTTT
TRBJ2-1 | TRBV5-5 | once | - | CASSPGRLSYNEQFF | TGTGCCAGCAGCCCCGGTCGCCTTTCCTACAATGAGCAGTTCTTC
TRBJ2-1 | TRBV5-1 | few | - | CASSFGPSNNEQFF | TGCGCCAGCAGCTTCGGACCTTCAAACAATGAGCAGTTCTTC
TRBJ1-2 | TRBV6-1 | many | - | CASSPGASYGYTF | TGTGCCAGCAGCCCCGGAGCTTCCTATGGCTACACCTTC
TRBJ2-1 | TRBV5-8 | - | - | CASSLAWDVRFEQFF | TGTGCCAGCAGCTTGGCCTGGGACGTTCGCTTTGAGCAGTTCTTC
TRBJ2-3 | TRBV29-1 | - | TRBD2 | CSVDTSGSGFLGSTDTQYF | TGCAGCGTAGATACTAGCGGGAGTGGTTTTCTCGGTAGCACAGATACGCAGTATTTT
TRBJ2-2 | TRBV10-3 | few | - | CAITKGGATGELFF | TGTGCCATCACGAAGGGAGGAGCTACCGGGGAGCTGTTTTTT
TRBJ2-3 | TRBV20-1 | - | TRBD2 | CSARSRAGGPDTQYF | TGCAGTGCTAGATCCCGAGCGGGAGGTCCAGATACGCAGTATTTT
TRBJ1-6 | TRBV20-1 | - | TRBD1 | CSAGTGGGSPLHF | TGCAGTGCCGGGACAGGGGGCGGATCACCCCTCCACTTT
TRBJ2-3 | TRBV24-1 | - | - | CATSDAGSTDTQYF | TGTGCCACCAGTGATGCAGGGAGCACAGATACGCAGTATTTT
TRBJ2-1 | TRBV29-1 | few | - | CRVKGGNEQFF | TGCAGGGTCAAGGGGGGCAATGAGCAGTTCTTC
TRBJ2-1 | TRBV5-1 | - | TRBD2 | CASSPGLAGGDLSYNEQFF | TGCGCCAGCAGCCCGGGACTAGCGGGAGGGGACTTGTCCTACAATGAGCAGTTCTTC
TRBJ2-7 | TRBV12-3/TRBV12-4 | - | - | CASTLPGVYEQYF | TGTGCCAGCACCCTCCCTGGTGTCTACGAGCAGTACTTC
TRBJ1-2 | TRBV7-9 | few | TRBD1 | CASSRNVPGTGNYGYTF | TGTGCCAGCAGCCGCAACGTACCCGGGACAGGGAACTATGGCTACACCTTC
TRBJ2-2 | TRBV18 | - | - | CASSPPGRGDTGELFF | TGTGCCAGCTCACCACCGGGGAGAGGGGACACCGGGGAGCTGTTTTTT
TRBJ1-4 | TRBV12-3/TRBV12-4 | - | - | CASSRDREKLFF | TGTGCCAGCAGTCGGGACCGCGAAAAACTGTTTTTT
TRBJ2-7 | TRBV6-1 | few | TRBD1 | CASRGQGVTYEQYF | TGTGCCAGCAGAGGACAGGGGGTGACCTACGAGCAGTACTTC
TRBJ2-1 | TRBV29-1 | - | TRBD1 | CSVEHGKTGWSYNEQFF | TGCAGCGTTGAGCATGGCAAGACAGGGTGGTCCTACAATGAGCAGTTCTTC
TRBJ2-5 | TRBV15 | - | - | CATSRDYAGERPSETQYF | TGTGCCACCAGCAGAGATTATGCAGGGGAAAGACCAAGCGAGACCCAGTACTTC
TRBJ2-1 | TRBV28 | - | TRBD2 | CASRPPGGAGGYEQFF | TGTGCCAGCAGACCCCCAGGCGGGGCGGGAGGATATGAGCAGTTCTTC
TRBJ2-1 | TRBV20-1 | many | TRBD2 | CSADPGLAGHNEQFF | TGCAGTGCTGACCCGGGACTAGCGGGCCACAATGAGCAGTTCTTC
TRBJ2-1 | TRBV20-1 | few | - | CSAALRWEQFF | TGCAGTGCCGCCCTGAGGTGGGAGCAGTTCTTC
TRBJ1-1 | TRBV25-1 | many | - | CASSVWGGQNTEAFF | TGTGCCAGCAGTGTTTGGGGGGGGCAGAACACTGAAGCTTTCTTT
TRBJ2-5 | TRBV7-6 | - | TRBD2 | CASSLRTSGSYETQYF | TGTGCCAGCAGCCTCCGGACTAGCGGGAGTTATGAGACCCAGTACTTC
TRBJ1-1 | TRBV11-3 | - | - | CASSSFSGVDTEAFF | TGTGCCAGCAGCTCGTTCTCAGGGGTCGACACTGAAGCTTTCTTT
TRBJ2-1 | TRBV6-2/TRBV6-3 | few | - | CATGGEISYNEQFF | TGTGCCACCGGAGGGGAGATTTCCTACAATGAGCAGTTCTTC
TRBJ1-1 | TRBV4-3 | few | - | CASSQEFLSGTGNTEAFF | TGCGCCAGCAGCCAAGAATTCTTGAGTGGGACGGGGAACACTGAAGCTTTCTTT
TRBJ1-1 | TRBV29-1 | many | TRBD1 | CSVNRGFGEAFF | TGCAGCGTAAACAGGGGTTTCGGTGAAGCTTTCTTT
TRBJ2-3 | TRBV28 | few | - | CASTKLSTDTQYF | TGTGCCAGCACCAAGCTGAGCACAGATACGCAGTATTTT
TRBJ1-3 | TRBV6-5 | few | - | CASSYSIPGTGNTIYF | TGTGCCAGCAGTTACTCGATACCGGGGACTGGAAACACCATATATTTT
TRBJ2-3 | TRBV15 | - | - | CATSMRSNTDTQYF | TGTGCCACCAGCATGCGGTCCAACACAGATACGCAGTATTTT
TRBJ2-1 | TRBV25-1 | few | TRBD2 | CASSEQGLAGLDFF | TGTGCCAGCAGTGAACAAGGACTAGCGGGACTCGATTTCTTC
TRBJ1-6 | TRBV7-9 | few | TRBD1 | CASSRQGQGASPLHF | TGTGCCAGCAGCCGCCAAGGACAGGGGGCTTCACCCCTCCACTTT
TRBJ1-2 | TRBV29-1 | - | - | CSGGYSYGYTF | TGCAGCGGAGGTTACAGCTATGGCTACACCTTC
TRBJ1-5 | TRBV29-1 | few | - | CSGPSQHF | TGCAGCGGCCCGTCCCAGCATTTT
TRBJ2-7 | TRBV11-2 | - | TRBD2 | CASSLESSGRAAYEQYF | TGTGCCAGCAGCTTAGAAAGTAGCGGGAGGGCCGCCTACGAGCAGTACTTC
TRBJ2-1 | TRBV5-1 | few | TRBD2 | CASSWTSGRNEQFF | TGCGCCAGCAGCTGGACTAGCGGGAGAAATGAGCAGTTCTTC